The clone carrying this T cell receptor beta chain was picked up one time. Antigen specificity is unknown. No conserved phenylalanine or tryptophan ends this CDR3, so it is likely a read error. This entry belongs to a study of tumor and adjacent non-tumor tissue in lung cancer. Notes on the study in general: Top 100 clones took a larger repertoire share in normal lung.

A modified ARM-PCR protocol with three rounds of nested PCR amplified TCRbeta. TCRdb itself ran the multiplex PCR reads through MiXCR, one entry per CDR3 protein. Among 65,000 to 85,000 distinct CDR3 sequences listed, more than 65% were seen once. Germline V gives CDR1 SQVTM, CDR2 ANQGSEA. The CDR3 consists of 12 residues. The template was RNA from unsorted bulk tissue. Distant lung tissue was collected more than 3 cm away from the tumor edge. Newly diagnosed lung cancer patients had thoracic surgery in China, August–late 2014, without prior chemotherapy. The V gene is TRBV29-1, the J gene TRBJ1-4; D is possibly TRBD1 (6 bases). Sequencing was carried out using distant non-tumor lung tissue. This TCR came from a man aged 55 to 70 with non-small cell lung cancer. The CDR3 loop reads CSIETGGGELFV. The CDR3 nucleotides are TGCAGCATTGAGACCGGGGGCGGCGAACTGTTTGTT.